Sequencing of this T cell receptor beta chain was carried out in a study of regulatory T cells in long-lasting Graves disease. The length of the CDR3 is 13 residues. Trimming took 4 bases from V and 4 from J, leaving 10 bases between them. The germline CDR1 and CDR2 sequences are MNHEY and SMNVEV (reference sequence). Time point reported: persistent/refractory GD, antithyroid drugs over 5 years with positive TRAb. RNA from PBMCs was the source of the TCR library. Those enrolled as patients came out of an endocrinology department in Xi'an, China. Findings of the study overall: Sample size was small, which may have lowered accuracy. Favoring TRBV28, TRBJ1-2 and TRBJ2-5 was a feature seen in persistent disease.

In its sample, this clonotype was seen many times. Its antigen remains unidentified. In building TCR beta libraries, iRepertoire HTBI primers were used together with Arm-PCR of CDR3 regions. As processed by the authors: Samples jointly harbored 60 to 70 TRBV and about 15 TRBJ segments. Using its own MiXCR run on the multiplex PCR reads, TCRdb lists one record per CDR3 protein. None of the V and J calls come from the authors' own analysis; TCRdb made them. Among over 350,000 distinct CDR3 sequences, roughly 20% were seen once, and the ten largest hold 20%. The TCR originated in a female donor with Graves disease. Sequenced material: peripheral blood mononuclear cells (PBMCs), taken when the disease was refractory, from a patient treated with antithyroid drugs. The V and J genes are TRBV27 and TRBJ1-2; maybe TRBD1 (6 bases). The CDR3 here is CASSSDSAYGYTF. Written as DNA, the CDR3 is TGTGCCAGCAGTTCGGACAGTGCCTATGGCTACACCTTC.